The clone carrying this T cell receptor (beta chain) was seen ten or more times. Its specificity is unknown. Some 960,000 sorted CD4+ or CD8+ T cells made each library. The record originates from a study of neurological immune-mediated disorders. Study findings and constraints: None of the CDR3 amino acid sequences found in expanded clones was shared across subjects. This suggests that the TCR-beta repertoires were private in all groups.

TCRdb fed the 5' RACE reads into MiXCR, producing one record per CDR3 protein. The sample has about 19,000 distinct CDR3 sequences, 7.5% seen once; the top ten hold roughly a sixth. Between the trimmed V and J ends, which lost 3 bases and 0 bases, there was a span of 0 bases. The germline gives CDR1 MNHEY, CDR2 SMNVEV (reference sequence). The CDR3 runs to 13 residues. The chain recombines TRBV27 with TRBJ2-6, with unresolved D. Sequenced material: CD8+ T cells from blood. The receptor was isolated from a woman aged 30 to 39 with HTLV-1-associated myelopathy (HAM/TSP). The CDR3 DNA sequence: TGTGCCAGCAGTTTCTCTGGGGCCAACGTCCTGACTTTC. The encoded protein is CASSFSGANVLTF.